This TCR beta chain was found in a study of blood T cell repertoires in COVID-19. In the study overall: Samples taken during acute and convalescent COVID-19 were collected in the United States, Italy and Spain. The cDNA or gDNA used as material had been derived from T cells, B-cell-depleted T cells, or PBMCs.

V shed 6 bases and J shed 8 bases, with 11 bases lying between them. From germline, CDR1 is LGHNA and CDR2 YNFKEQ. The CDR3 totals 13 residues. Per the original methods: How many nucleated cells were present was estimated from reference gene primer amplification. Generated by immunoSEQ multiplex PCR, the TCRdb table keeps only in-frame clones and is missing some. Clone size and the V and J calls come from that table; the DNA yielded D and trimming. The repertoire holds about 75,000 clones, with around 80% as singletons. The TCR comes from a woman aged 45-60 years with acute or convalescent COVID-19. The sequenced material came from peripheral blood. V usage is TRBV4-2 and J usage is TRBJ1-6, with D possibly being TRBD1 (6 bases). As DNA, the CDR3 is TGTGCCAGCAGACAGGGTGTGGATTCACCCCTCCACTTT. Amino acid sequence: CASRQGVDSPLHF.